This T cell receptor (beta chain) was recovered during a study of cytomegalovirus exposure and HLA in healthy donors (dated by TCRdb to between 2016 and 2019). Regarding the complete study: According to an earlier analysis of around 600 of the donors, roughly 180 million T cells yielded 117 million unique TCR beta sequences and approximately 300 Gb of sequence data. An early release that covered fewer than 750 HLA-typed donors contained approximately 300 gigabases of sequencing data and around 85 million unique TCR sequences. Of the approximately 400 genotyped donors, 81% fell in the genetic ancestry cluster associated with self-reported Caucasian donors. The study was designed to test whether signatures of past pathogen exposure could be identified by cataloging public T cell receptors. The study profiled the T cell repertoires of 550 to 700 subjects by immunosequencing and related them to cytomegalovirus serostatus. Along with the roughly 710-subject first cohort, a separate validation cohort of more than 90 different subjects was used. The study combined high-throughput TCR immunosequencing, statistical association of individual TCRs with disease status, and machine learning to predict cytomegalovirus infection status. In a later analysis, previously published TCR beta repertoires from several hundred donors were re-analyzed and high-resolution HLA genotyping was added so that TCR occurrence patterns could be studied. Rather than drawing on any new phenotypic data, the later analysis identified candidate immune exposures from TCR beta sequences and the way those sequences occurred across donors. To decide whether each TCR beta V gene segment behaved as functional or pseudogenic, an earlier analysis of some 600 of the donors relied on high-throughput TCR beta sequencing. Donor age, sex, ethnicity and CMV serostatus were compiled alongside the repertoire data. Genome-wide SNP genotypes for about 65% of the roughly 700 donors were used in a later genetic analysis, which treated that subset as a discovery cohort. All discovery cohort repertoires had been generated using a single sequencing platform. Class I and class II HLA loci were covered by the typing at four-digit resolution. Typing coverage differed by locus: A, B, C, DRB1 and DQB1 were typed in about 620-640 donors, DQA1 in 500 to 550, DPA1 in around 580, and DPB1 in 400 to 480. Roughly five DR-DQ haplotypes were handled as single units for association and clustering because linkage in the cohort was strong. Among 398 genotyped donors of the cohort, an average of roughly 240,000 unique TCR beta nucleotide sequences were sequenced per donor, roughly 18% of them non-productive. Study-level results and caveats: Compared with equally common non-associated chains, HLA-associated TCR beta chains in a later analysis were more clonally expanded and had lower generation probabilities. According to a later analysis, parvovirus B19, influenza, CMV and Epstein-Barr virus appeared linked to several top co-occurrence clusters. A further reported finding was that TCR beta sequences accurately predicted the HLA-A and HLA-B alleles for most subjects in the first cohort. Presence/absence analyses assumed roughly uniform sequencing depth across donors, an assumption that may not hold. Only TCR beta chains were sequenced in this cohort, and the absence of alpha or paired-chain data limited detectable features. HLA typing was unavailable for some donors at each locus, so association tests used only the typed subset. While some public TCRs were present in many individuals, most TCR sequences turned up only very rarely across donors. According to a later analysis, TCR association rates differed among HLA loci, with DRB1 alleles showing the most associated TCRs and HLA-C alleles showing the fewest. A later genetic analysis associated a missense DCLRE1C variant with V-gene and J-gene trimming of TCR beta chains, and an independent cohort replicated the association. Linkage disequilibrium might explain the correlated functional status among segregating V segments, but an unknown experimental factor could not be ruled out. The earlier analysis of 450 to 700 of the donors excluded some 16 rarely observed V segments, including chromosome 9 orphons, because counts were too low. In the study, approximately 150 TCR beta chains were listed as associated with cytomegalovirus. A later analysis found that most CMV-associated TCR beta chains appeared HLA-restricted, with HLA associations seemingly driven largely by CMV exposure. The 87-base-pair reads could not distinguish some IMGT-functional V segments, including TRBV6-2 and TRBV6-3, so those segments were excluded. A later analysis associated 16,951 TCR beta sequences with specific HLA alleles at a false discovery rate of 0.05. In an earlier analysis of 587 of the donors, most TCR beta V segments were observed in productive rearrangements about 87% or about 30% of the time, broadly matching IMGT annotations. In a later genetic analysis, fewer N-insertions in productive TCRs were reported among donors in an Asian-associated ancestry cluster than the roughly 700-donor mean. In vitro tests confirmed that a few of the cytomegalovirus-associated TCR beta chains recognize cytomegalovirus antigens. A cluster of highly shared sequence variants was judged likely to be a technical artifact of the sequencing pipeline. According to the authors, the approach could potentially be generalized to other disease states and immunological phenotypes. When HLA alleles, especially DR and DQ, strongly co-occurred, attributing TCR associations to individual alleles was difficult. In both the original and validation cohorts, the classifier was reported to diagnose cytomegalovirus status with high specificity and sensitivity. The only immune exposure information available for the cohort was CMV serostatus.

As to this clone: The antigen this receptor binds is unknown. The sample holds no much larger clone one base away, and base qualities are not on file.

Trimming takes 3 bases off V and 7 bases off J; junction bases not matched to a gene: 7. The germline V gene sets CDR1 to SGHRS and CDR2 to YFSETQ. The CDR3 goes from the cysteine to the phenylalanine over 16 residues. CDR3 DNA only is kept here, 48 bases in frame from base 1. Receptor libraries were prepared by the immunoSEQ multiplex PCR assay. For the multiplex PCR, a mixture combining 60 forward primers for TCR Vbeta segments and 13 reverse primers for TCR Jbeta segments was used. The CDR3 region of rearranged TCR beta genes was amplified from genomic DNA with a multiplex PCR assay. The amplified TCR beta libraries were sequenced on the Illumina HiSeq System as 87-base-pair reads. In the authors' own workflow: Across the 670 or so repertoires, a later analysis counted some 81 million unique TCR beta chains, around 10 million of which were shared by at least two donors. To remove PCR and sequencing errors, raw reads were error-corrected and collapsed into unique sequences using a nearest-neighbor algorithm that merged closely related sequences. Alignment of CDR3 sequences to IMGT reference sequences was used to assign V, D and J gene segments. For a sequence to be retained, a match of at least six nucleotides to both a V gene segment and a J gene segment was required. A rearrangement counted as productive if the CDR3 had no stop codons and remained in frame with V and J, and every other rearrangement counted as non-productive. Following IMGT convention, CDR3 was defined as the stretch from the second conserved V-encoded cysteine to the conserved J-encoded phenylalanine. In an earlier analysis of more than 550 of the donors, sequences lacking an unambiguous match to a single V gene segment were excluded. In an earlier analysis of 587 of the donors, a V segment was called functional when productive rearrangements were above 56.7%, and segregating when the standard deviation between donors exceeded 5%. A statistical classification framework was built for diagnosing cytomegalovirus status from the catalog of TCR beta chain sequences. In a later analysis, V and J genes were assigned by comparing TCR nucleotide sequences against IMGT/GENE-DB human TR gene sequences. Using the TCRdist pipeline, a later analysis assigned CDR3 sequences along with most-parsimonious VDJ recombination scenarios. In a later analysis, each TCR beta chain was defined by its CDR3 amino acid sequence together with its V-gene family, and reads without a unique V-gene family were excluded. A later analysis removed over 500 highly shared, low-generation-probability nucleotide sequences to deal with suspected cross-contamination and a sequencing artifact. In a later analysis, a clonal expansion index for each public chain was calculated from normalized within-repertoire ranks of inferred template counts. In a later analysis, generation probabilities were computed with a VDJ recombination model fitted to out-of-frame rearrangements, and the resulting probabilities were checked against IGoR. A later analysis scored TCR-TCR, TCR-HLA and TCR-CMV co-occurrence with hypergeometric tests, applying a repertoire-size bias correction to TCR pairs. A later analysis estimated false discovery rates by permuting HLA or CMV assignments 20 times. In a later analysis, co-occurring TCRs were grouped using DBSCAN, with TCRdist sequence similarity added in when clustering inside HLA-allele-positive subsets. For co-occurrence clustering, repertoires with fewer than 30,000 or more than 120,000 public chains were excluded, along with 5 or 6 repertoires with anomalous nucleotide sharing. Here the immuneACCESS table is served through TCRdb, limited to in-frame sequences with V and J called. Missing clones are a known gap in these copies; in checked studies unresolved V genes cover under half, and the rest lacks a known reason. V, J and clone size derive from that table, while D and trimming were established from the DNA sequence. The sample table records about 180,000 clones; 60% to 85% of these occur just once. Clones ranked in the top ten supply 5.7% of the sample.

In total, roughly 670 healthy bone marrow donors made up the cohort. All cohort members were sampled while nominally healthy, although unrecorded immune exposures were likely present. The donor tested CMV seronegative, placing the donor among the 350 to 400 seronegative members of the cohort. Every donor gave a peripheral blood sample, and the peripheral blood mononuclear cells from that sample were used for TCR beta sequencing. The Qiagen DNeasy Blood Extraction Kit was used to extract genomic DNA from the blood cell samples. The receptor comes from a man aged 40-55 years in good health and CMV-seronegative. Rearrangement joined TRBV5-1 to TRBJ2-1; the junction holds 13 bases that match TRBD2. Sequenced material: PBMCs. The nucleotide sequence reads TGCGCCAGCAGCTCCCGGACTAGCGGGAGTGAAAATGAGCAGTTCTTC. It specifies CASSSRTSGSENEQFF.